The 14 T cell receptor beta chains in this list originate from one sample, sequenced in a study of breast tumors, draining lymph nodes, adjacent tissues. Axillary draining lymph nodes of breast cancer patients supplied the node samples. TCRdb passed the multiplex PCR reads through MiXCR, listing each CDR3 protein once. The data contain 200,000 to 300,000 distinct CDR3 sequences, about 30% of them seen just once; the ten biggest clones take up roughly 1.1%. Material for sequencing was axillary lymph node tissue. The receptors here all came from a female donor with breast cancer. Some clones in this sample may be carry-over from other donors' samples.

This clonotype has a count of ten or more. The gene calls are TRBV6-5 and TRBJ2-7, with 7 bases fitting TRBD2. This CDR3 region has 15 residues. Trimming removed 2 bases from V and 3 bases from J; junction bases left unmatched: 7. Germline CDR1 is MNHEY and CDR2 is SVGAGI. The CDR3: CASSYLAGANYEQYF. The CDR3, as DNA: TGTGCCAGCAGTTACCTGGCGGGAGCAAACTACGAGCAGTACTTC.

This clonotype was counted ten times or more. The genes are TRBV12-3 or TRBV12-4 and TRBJ2-5, with D possibly TRBD2 on 6 matching bases. CDR3 length: 15 residues. Trimming removed 0 bases at V and 6 bases at J, with 14 bases between. The CDR3 region is CASSLALGGGKTQYF. CDR3 coding DNA: TGTGCCAGCAGTTTAGCGCTCGGGGGAGGAAAGACCCAGTACTTC.

The chain recombines TRBV19 with TRBJ2-5; no definite D call. The CDR3 is made up of 12 amino acids. Germline V gene data show CDR1 as LNHDA and CDR2 as SQIVND (reference sequence). Trimming shortened V by 4 bases and J by 4 bases, and 7 bases separated the two germline ends. This chain's CDR3 is CASSSERETQYF. CDR3 nucleotide sequence: TGTGCCAGTAGTAGTGAGAGAGAGACCCAGTACTTC.

This clonotype was found many times. The genes are TRBV20-1 and TRBJ1-5; D perhaps matches TRBD1 (6 bases). The germline V gene has CDR1 DFQATT and CDR2 SNEGSKA (reference sequence). Trimming took 7 bases from V and 3 from J, leaving 13 bases between them. This CDR3 contains 13 residues. CDR3 DNA: TGCAGTGTAAGAGGACAGAACAATCAGCCCCAGCATTTT. This codes for CSVRGQNNQPQHF.

V usage is TRBV6-1 and J usage is TRBJ2-5, with 14 bases matching TRBD2. V lost 7 bases to trimming and J lost 0 bases; unmatched junction nucleotides: 13. The germline gives CDR1 MNHNS, CDR2 SASEGT. There are 19 residues in the CDR3. In nucleotides, the CDR3 is TGTGCCAGCATTATGGGGACTAGCGGGAGTTTTCCGTACCAAGAGACCCAGTACTTC. It is translated as CASIMGTSGSFPYQETQYF.

Ten or more counts support this clonotype. The chain couples TRBV10-3 to TRBJ2-3; either TRBD1 or TRBD2 may fit D (5 bases each). CDR3 length: 15 amino acids. Trimming pared 0 bases from V and 1 base from J, leaving 8 bases between. Germline CDR1 is ENHRY and CDR2 is SYGVKD. CDR3 bases: TGTGCCATCAGTGAGTCGGGACCGGGCACAGATACGCAGTATTTT. Translated, it gives CAISESGPGTDTQYF.

The chain is built from TRBV10-3 and TRBJ1-1, with TRBD1 matching over 7 bases. The CDR3 consists of 15 residues. Germline V gene sequence: CDR1 ENHRY, CDR2 SYGVKD. V shed 2 bases, J shed 9 bases, and the junction held 12 bases outside the gene matches. The chain's CDR3 is CAISEATVRGTQAFF. For the CDR3, the DNA is TGTGCCATCAGTGAGGCTACGGTCAGGGGGACTCAAGCTTTCTTT.

This clonotype has a handful of counts. A much larger clone lies a single base off, so this may be a read error. Since the CDR3 does not end with the conserved phenylalanine or tryptophan, this likely comes from a read error. The V and J genes are TRBV20-1 and TRBJ2-1; no definite D call. This CDR3 has 13 residues. The germline V gene encodes CDR1 DFQATT and CDR2 SNEGSKA (reference sequence). V was pared by 3 bases and J by 0 bases, with 6 bases between. The CDR3 bases are TGCAGTGCTAGTTTGAGCTCCTACAATGAGCAGTTCCTC. This gives the protein CSASLSSYNEQFL.

The gene calls are TRBV7-7 and TRBJ2-3; D is unclear. Germline V CDR1 and CDR2: SSHAT, FNYEAQ (reference sequence). The CDR3 consists of 12 residues. CDR3 residues: CARGPSTDTQYF. Here the CDR3 DNA reads TGTGCTAGAGGACCTAGCACAGATACGCAGTATTTT.

DNA for the CDR3: TGTGCCTGGAGGGGGGGGGGACAGACGGGACTAGCATTTTACTTC. It is translated as CAWRGGGQTGLAFYF. The genes are TRBV30 and TRBJ2-7; TRBD2 matches at 9 bases. Germline loops: CDR1 GTSNPN, CDR2 SVGIG (reference sequence). Unmatched junction bases numbered 19, after V lost 3 bases and J lost 13 bases. The CDR3 has 15 amino acids.

This clonotype was found once. This chain connects TRBV25-1 to TRBJ2-2; D is possibly TRBD1 or TRBD2 (6 bases each). Trimming removed 2 bases at V and 7 bases at J, with 35 bases between. In germline, CDR1 is MGHDK, CDR2 SYGVNS. The CDR3 length is 22 residues. CDR3 residues: CASSERLPDSLTPGPRGGELFF. Here the CDR3 DNA reads TGTGCCAGCAGTGAACGGTTACCGGACAGCCTTACACCGGGGCCGCGGGGCGGGGAGCTGTTTTTT.

There are a few counts of this clonotype. The chain has TRBV5-5 and TRBJ2-1, with D possibly being TRBD1 (6 bases). The CDR3 runs to 14 residues. In germline, CDR1 is SGHKS, CDR2 YYEKEE (reference sequence). V shed 4 bases and J shed 8 bases, with 16 bases lying between them. The CDR3 sequence: CASSNIERGYEQFF. The CDR3 DNA reads TGTGCCAGCAGCAACATTGAAAGGGGGTATGAGCAGTTCTTC.

This clonotype was seen ten or more times. The chain joins TRBV7-3 to TRBJ2-5; D call uncertain. The CDR3 is 14 amino acids. The germline V and J ends were trimmed by 5 bases and 4 bases, with 14 bases remaining between them. Per germline, CDR1 SGHTA and CDR2 FQGTGA. This CDR3 reads CASSPQAVGETQYF. The DNA of the CDR3 is TGTGCCAGCAGCCCTCAGGCGGTCGGAGAGACCCAGTACTTC.

In its sample, this clonotype was seen many times. The V call is TRBV6-4, the J call TRBJ2-3; D call uncertain. Deletions cut 0 bases from V and 0 bases from J, with 10 bases between. The CDR3 has 16 residues. Looked up from germline, CDR1 is MRHNA and CDR2 is SNTAGT. This CDR3 reads CASSDSGKTSTDTQYF. The CDR3, as DNA: TGTGCCAGCAGTGACTCAGGGAAAACTAGCACAGATACGCAGTATTTT.